Following are 19 T cell receptor beta chains from one sample sequenced in a study of HIV-infected patients and healthy controls (dated by TCRdb to between 2013 and 2015). Whole blood was used without cell fractionation, so the repertoire reflected all unsorted peripheral T cells. Libraries were constructed by 5' RACE. Sequencing used an Illumina MiSeq. SuperScript III was used to reverse transcribe 500 ng RNA with primers targeting the alpha and beta constant regions. Separate alpha and beta chain libraries were generated by chain-specific third strand synthesis with multiplexing indices. The public reads were reprocessed in TCRdb via fastp at Q25 and MiXCR, keeping in-frame beta chains. Records with the same CDR3 protein are collapsed into one entry carrying the most frequent genes and DNA. A total of about 10,000 distinct CDR3 sequences appear in this sample, approximately 8% of them only once. The ten largest clones represent under 6% of the sample.

The source material was blood. The receptors originated from an adult in good health.

This clonotype was recorded at least ten times. V and J are TRBV12-3 or TRBV12-4 and TRBJ2-2; 11 bases map to TRBD1. This CDR3 has 14 residues. V trimming: 6 bases; J trimming: 6 bases; junction bases outside the gene matches: 3. CDR3 DNA sequence: TGTGCCAGCAGACCGGGACAGGGGGCCGGGGAGCTGTTTTTT. Protein: CASRPGQGAGELFF.

This chain links TRBV20-1 with TRBJ1-3, with D perhaps matching TRBD1 (5 bases). V dropped 5 bases and J dropped 4 bases, with 21 bases sitting between them. This CDR3 comprises 16 residues. Germline values: CDR1 DFQATT, CDR2 SNEGSKA (reference sequence). CDR3 nucleotide sequence: TGCAGTGCTCGTCCAGGGAGGTGGGATTCGGGAAACACCATATATTTT. Residues: CSARPGRWDSGNTIYF.

This clonotype has a count of ten or more. This sequence joins TRBV27 and TRBJ1-1; D is uncertain. Germline V lookup: CDR1 MNHEY, CDR2 SMNVEV (reference sequence). Trimming removed 2 bases from V and 4 bases from J, with 11 bases in between. The CDR3 loop spans 14 amino acids. The CDR3 protein is CASSLNRLATEAFF. CDR3 in DNA: TGTGCCAGCAGTTTAAATAGGTTGGCCACTGAAGCTTTCTTT.

This clonotype appeared many times. The rearrangement joins TRBV6-1 to TRBJ1-1; a possible D gene is TRBD1 (6 bases). With 0 bases removed from V and 4 bases from J, the gap between germline ends came to 9 bases. Germline V gives CDR1 MNHNS, CDR2 SASEGT. The CDR3 is 14 residues long. Here the CDR3 DNA reads TGTGCCAGCAGTGAAGCGGGGGGCCTCACTGAAGCTTTCTTT. This gives the protein CASSEAGGLTEAFF.

This clonotype is classed as medium-sized. The chain is built from TRBV30 and TRBJ1-1; maybe TRBD1 (5 bases). Looked up from germline, CDR1 is GTSNPN and CDR2 is SVGIG (reference sequence). The V and J ends lost 3 bases and 4 bases respectively, with 24 bases between them. The CDR3 extends over 17 amino acids. This chain's CDR3 is CAWSLSLAGPRVTEAFF. The CDR3 DNA sequence: TGTGCCTGGAGCCTTTCTCTCGCGGGGCCGAGGGTCACTGAAGCTTTCTTT.

This clonotype has a handful of counts. This chain uses TRBV9 with TRBJ2-7; no definite D call. CDR3 length: 14 amino acids. From germline, CDR1 is SGDLS and CDR2 YYNGEE. Trimming removed 0 bases from V and 5 bases from J, with 12 bases in between. The CDR3 reads CASSVEGSSHEQYF. In nucleotides, the CDR3 is TGTGCCAGCAGCGTAGAGGGCAGTAGCCACGAGCAGTACTTC.

This clonotype is labeled as medium-sized. This chain links TRBV20-1 with TRBJ2-7, with TRBD2 as a possible D gene (5 bases). CDR1 is DFQATT, CDR2 SNEGSKA, per germline (reference sequence). The CDR3 contains 16 residues. The ends were cut back, 0 bases at V and 0 bases at J, with 15 bases in the middle. The DNA of the CDR3 is TGCAGTGCTAGAGATGGAGCGGCGGGTAGCTCCTACGAGCAGTACTTC. Protein product: CSARDGAAGSSYEQYF.

This clonotype was picked up many times. The V gene is TRBV15, the J gene TRBJ1-2; the D gene is possibly TRBD1 (5 bases). Germline values: CDR1 LNHNV, CDR2 YYDKDF (reference sequence). Trimming took off 3 bases at V and 4 bases at J, with 15 bases between the two ends. This CDR3 is 15 amino acids long. The CDR3 sequence: CATSSGQGLGYGYTF. The CDR3 DNA reads TGTGCCACCAGCAGTGGTCAGGGTCTGGGCTATGGCTACACCTTC.

This clonotype is judged medium-sized. The chain links TRBV30 to TRBJ2-7, with a tentative D call TRBD1 (6 bases). Germline V gene lookup returns CDR1 GTSNPN and CDR2 SVGIG (reference sequence). The germline V and J ends were trimmed by 0 bases and 6 bases, with 15 bases remaining between them. The CDR3 extends over 14 amino acids. The CDR3, as DNA: TGTGCCTGGAGTGTGGGTGGACAGTCTTTCGAGCAGTACTTC. It is translated as CAWSVGGQSFEQYF. The variable domain in full, completed from reference TRBV30 and TRBJ2-7, reads SQTIHQWPATLVQPVGSPLSLECTVEGTSNPNLYWYRQAAGRGLQLLFYSVGIGQISSEVPQNLSASRPQDRQFILSSKKLLLSDSGFYLCAWSVGGQSFEQYFGPGTRLTVT.

This clonotype was seen many times. J is TRBJ2-5 and V is TRBV5-4; 12 nucleotides match TRBD2. The CDR3 consists of 16 residues. V lost 0 bases, J lost 4 bases, and 4 bases stayed unmatched. Germline V CDR1 and CDR2: SGHNT, YYREEE (reference sequence). DNA for the CDR3: TGTGCCAGCAGCTTGGAAGCGGGACTAGCGGGAGAGACCCAGTACTTC. This translates into CASSLEAGLAGETQYF.

By sample share, this clonotype is medium-sized (0.01 to 0.1%). The chain uses TRBV7-2 and TRBJ2-7; possibly TRBD2 for D (5 bases). CDR1 is SGHTA, CDR2 FQGNSA, per germline. Trimming cost V 1 base and J 6 bases, with 16 bases left between them. CDR3 length: 15 residues. CDR3 sequence: CASSLVASPDGEQYF. In DNA, the CDR3 is TGTGCCAGCAGCTTAGTTGCTAGCCCCGATGGCGAGCAGTACTTC.

This clonotype has at least ten counts. This sequence joins TRBV20-1 and TRBJ1-1, with no clear D. This CDR3 is 15 amino acids long. Trimming cost V 1 base and J 3 bases, with 15 bases left between them. Germline loops: CDR1 DFQATT, CDR2 SNEGSKA (reference sequence). CDR3 sequence (DNA): TGCAGTGCTAGAGTGTCTCTATTTCCGGACACTGAAGCTTTCTTT. As protein: CSARVSLFPDTEAFF.

Within the sample, this clonotype is medium-sized. This chain connects TRBV6-2 or TRBV6-3 to TRBJ2-1; 9 nucleotides agree with TRBD2. V gave up 5 bases and J gave up 11 bases; unmatched junction bases: 4. Germline values: CDR1 MNHEY, CDR2 SVGEGT. CDR3 length equals 12 residues. The CDR3 loop reads CASSGGLAKQFF. The CDR3 bases are TGTGCCAGCAGTGGGGGACTAGCAAAGCAGTTCTTC.

This clonotype was seen ten or more times. The chain links TRBV5-1 to TRBJ2-7; no clear D gene. Germline CDR1 and CDR2: SGHRS and YFSETQ. The V end lost 0 bases, the J end lost 7 bases, and 11 bases lay between the germline ends. This CDR3 spans 13 amino acids. The CDR3 DNA is TGCGCCAGCAGCTTGGTCCCGGATCGAGAGCAGTACTTC. Translated: CASSLVPDREQYF.

This clonotype ranks as medium-sized (0.01 to 0.1%). The gene calls are TRBV13 and TRBJ2-3; D not resolved. Trimming cost V 2 bases and J 4 bases, with 4 bases left between them. Germline V lookup: CDR1 PRHDT, CDR2 FYEKMQ (reference sequence). CDR3 size: 12 residues. CDR3 residues: CASSLRSDTQYF. CDR3 nucleotide sequence: TGTGCCAGCAGCTTACGCTCAGATACGCAGTATTTT.

This clonotype was seen at least ten times. V and J are TRBV7-9 and TRBJ2-1; perhaps TRBD2 as D (5 bases). The V gene lost 0 bases and the J gene lost 0 bases, with 6 bases spanning the gap. CDR3 length: 15 residues. Germline V gene sequence: CDR1 SEHNR, CDR2 FQNEAQ (reference sequence). CDR3 DNA sequence: TGTGCCAGCAGCTTAGCGGGGAGCTCCTACAATGAGCAGTTCTTC. The encoded protein is CASSLAGSSYNEQFF.

In its sample, this clonotype was seen many times. The genes are TRBV7-2 and TRBJ1-5, with TRBD1 matching over 7 bases. V shed 5 bases, J shed 2 bases, and the junction held 3 bases outside the gene matches. Germline lookup yields CDR1 SGHTA and CDR2 FQGNSA. This CDR3 spans 14 amino acids. The CDR3, as DNA: TGTGCCAGCAGCCCTGGGACAGGCAATCAGCCCCAGCATTTT. Its protein is CASSPGTGNQPQHF.

This clonotype is termed medium-sized. V gene TRBV5-1 combines with J gene TRBJ2-1, with D unclear. This CDR3 region has 13 residues. From germline, CDR1 is SGHRS and CDR2 YFSETQ. Trimming removed 4 bases from V and 9 bases from J, with 14 bases in between. The CDR3 bases are TGCGCCAGCAGCCTCACGCCTAACAGTGAGCAGTTCTTC. Translation: CASSLTPNSEQFF. Using reference TRBV5-1 and TRBJ2-1 for the parts outside the CDR3, the full variable domain is KAGVTQTPRYLIKTRGQQVTLSCSPISGHRSVSWYQQTPGQGLQFLFEYFSETQRNKGNFPGRFSGRQFSNSRSEMNVSTLELGDSALYLCASSLTPNSEQFFGPGTRLTVL.

V usage is TRBV12-3 or TRBV12-4 and J usage is TRBJ2-1, with D unresolved. V was cut by 3 bases and J by 0 bases, with 9 bases left in between. The CDR3 runs to 15 residues. CDR3 sequence: CASSFGGFSYNEQFF. CDR3 coding DNA: TGTGCCAGCAGTTTTGGCGGTTTCTCCTACAATGAGCAGTTCTTC.